Listed below are T cell receptor beta chains from one sample, sequenced in a study of blood T cells in healthy people across ages. TCRdb fed the 5' RACE reads into MiXCR, producing one record per CDR3 protein. The top ten clones hold 3.5% to 4% of a sample with about 620,000 distinct CDR3 sequences, approximately 21% of them seen once. Sequenced material: blood. The receptors here all came from a man aged 65-85 years in good health. CDR3s include the opening cysteine and the closing phenylalanine or tryptophan. The D gene is left open where the match is weak. The size field is filled for only some rows; it gives once, few, many or a size class.

CDR3nt	CDR3aa	d_gene	v_gene	abundance	j_gene
TGTGCCAGCAGTTTTGGGTCGGGAGGGAACACTGAAGCTTTCTTT	CASSFGSGGNTEAFF	-	TRBV12-3/TRBV12-4	-	TRBJ1-1
TGTGCCAGCAGCTCAGGGGGTCCCCGGGGGGCTTTCTTT	CASSSGGPRGAFF	TRBD1	TRBV3-1	-	TRBJ1-1
TGTGCCAGCAGTTTCAGGGATCAGCCCCAGCATTTT	CASSFRDQPQHF	-	TRBV27	-	TRBJ1-5
TGTGCCAGCAGCCACGGGGGGCTTAAGGAAAAACTGTTTTTT	CASSHGGLKEKLFF	-	TRBV3-1	-	TRBJ1-4
TGTGCCAGCCTGGTAGGATCGGGAGAGAACATTCAGTACTTC	CASLVGSGENIQYF	-	TRBV18	few	TRBJ2-4
TGCAGCGTTTCCCCACTGGGGGCTGAGCAGTTCTTC	CSVSPLGAEQFF	-	TRBV29-1	-	TRBJ2-1
TGCGCCAGCAGCTTGGCCGGGACTAATTCCGGTACGCAGTATTTT	CASSLAGTNSGTQYF	TRBD2	TRBV5-1	-	TRBJ2-3
TGTGCCAGCAGAAAAGTCATAGGGGGGGCGCTTCGCTATGGCTACACCTTC	CASRKVIGGALRYGYTF	-	TRBV12-3/TRBV12-4	few	TRBJ1-2
TGTGCCAGCAGTTTATCCCCCTTAGCGTATACGCAGTATTTT	CASSLSPLAYTQYF	-	TRBV27	few	TRBJ2-3
TGCAGTGGGACTAGCGGGAACTCGGATGAGCAGTTCTTC	CSGTSGNSDEQFF	TRBD2	TRBV20-1	once	TRBJ2-1
TGTGCCACCAGCAGAGGTAGCGGGAGCACCTACGAGCAGTACTTC	CATSRGSGSTYEQYF	TRBD2	TRBV15	few	TRBJ2-7
TGCGCCAGCAGCTTGGCGCTCGGAAGCACAGATACGCAGTATTTT	CASSLALGSTDTQYF	-	TRBV5-1	-	TRBJ2-3
TGCAGTGGCAGGACTAGCGGCACAGATACGCAGTATTTT	CSGRTSGTDTQYF	TRBD2	TRBV20-1	few	TRBJ2-3
TGTGCCAGCAGCTCCACTAGCGGGGGAAGCACAGATACGCAGTATTTT	CASSSTSGGSTDTQYF	TRBD2	TRBV7-3	-	TRBJ2-3
TGTGCCAGCAGCCTAATGACAGGGGGCTTCACTGAAGCTTTCTTT	CASSLMTGGFTEAFF	TRBD1	TRBV3-1	few	TRBJ1-1
TGCAGTGCTAGAGCCCTGACTAGCGAACAAGAGACCCAGTACTTC	CSARALTSEQETQYF	TRBD2	TRBV20-1	few	TRBJ2-5
TGCAGCGTTGTGACAGGGGGTGACTATGGCTACACCTTC	CSVVTGGDYGYTF	TRBD1	TRBV29-1	few	TRBJ1-2
TGTGCCAGCACCGCCGACAGGGAGGATTCGGGAAACACCATATGTTTT	CASTADREDSGNTICF	-	TRBV21-1	-	TRBJ1-3
TGTGCCAGCAGCTCGGTCGATGATACGCAGTATTTT	CASSSVDDTQYF	-	TRBV5-6	few	TRBJ2-3
TGCAGTGCTAGAGAGAGCGGGAAAAACACCGGGGAGCTGTTTTTT	CSARESGKNTGELFF	TRBD2	TRBV20-1	-	TRBJ2-2
TGTGCCAGCAGCTCCCGGGACAGGGCAAGCTACGAGCAGTACTTC	CASSSRDRASYEQYF	TRBD1	TRBV7-9	few	TRBJ2-7
TGTGCCAGCAGCGTAGGTCTGGCGGGAAGCTCCTACAATGAGCAGTTCTTC	CASSVGLAGSSYNEQFF	-	TRBV9	-	TRBJ2-1
TGCGCCAGCAGCCATCTAGCGGAGGGGAGCTACGAGCAGTACTTC	CASSHLAEGSYEQYF	TRBD2	TRBV5-1	few	TRBJ2-7
TGCAGTGCTAGAGATTCAGAGACCCAGTACTTC	CSARDSETQYF	-	TRBV20-1	few	TRBJ2-5
TGCGCCAGCAGCCAAGCCGGAGGAGGGGGTAGAGAGACCCAGTACTTC	CASSQAGGGGRETQYF	-	TRBV4-1	few	TRBJ2-5
TGTGCCAGCAGCTCGGGAGGCAGCACAGATACGCAGTATTTT	CASSSGGSTDTQYF	TRBD2	TRBV28	many	TRBJ2-3
TGTGCCAGCAGCCCAGGACAGGGTATGGCCAAAAACATTCAGTACTTC	CASSPGQGMAKNIQYF	TRBD1	TRBV5-5	few	TRBJ2-4
TGTGCCAGCAGCCTAGGGCCAGGGAGAAACACCATATATTTT	CASSLGPGRNTIYF	-	TRBV7-2	-	TRBJ1-3
TGCGCCAGCAGTCAATTTGCCTTCCTAGGCAAAAACATTCAGTACTTC	CASSQFAFLGKNIQYF	-	TRBV23-1	-	TRBJ2-4
TGCAGTGCTAGGTTGGCGACAGGGCGCTACGAGCAGTACTTC	CSARLATGRYEQYF	TRBD1	TRBV20-1	-	TRBJ2-7
TGTGCCACCACCGACAGGGGATCCACAGATACGCAGTATTTT	CATTDRGSTDTQYF	TRBD1	TRBV19	-	TRBJ2-3
TGCGCCAGCAGCTTGGAATCTAGCGGGAGCACAGATACGCAGTATTTT	CASSLESSGSTDTQYF	TRBD2	TRBV5-1	-	TRBJ2-3
TGCAGCGCCTCCTTGTCGAGTGGCGTCCAAGAGACCCAGTACTTC	CSASLSSGVQETQYF	-	TRBV29-1	-	TRBJ2-5
TGCAGTGCTAGAAGGGGATTTGGGTCCTACGAGCAGTACTTC	CSARRGFGSYEQYF	-	TRBV20-1	-	TRBJ2-7
TGTGCCAGCAGCTCCGAGGACAGTGTGGCTTTCTTT	CASSSEDSVAFF	-	TRBV7-2	few	TRBJ1-1
TGTGCCAGCAGCCGGACTAGCATTCTTACGCAGTATTTT	CASSRTSILTQYF	TRBD2	TRBV28	few	TRBJ2-3
TGTGCCAGCTCACTCCAGGGCCAGGGATTAGATACGCAGTATTTT	CASSLQGQGLDTQYF	-	TRBV18	-	TRBJ2-3
TGTGCCAGCAGTGATACGGCTAAAGATGGCTACACCTTC	CASSDTAKDGYTF	-	TRBV6-1	-	TRBJ1-2
TGTGCCAGCAGCTTAATTTTAGGAGATACGCAGTATTTT	CASSLILGDTQYF	-	TRBV7-3	-	TRBJ2-3
TGTGCCAGCAGCTATGGCGGCTATAATGAAAAACTGTTTTTT	CASSYGGYNEKLFF	-	TRBV6-6	-	TRBJ1-4
TGTGCCAGCAGTATACAGGGGGCGGGGGAGCAGTACTTC	CASSIQGAGEQYF	TRBD1	TRBV11-3	few	TRBJ2-7
TGTGCCAGCAGCCCAACCTTTCTGAGGGGATTAAGTTCCCTCTCTGGGGCCAACGTCCTGACTTTC	CASSPTFLRGLSSLSGANVLTF	-	TRBV12-3/TRBV12-4	-	TRBJ2-6
TGTGCCAGCAGTTTGGGCCAGTGGGAGACCCAGTACTTC	CASSLGQWETQYF	-	TRBV27	many	TRBJ2-5
TGTGCCAGCAGCTCCGGCCACTCCTACAATGAGCAGTTCTTC	CASSSGHSYNEQFF	-	TRBV28	few	TRBJ2-1
TGTGCCAGCAGTCAGACTAGCGAAACCCTGGGAGAGACCCAGTACTTC	CASSQTSETLGETQYF	TRBD2	TRBV28	few	TRBJ2-5
TGTGCCAGCAGCTTAGCGGGAGGGTCCACAAATGAGCAGTTCTTC	CASSLAGGSTNEQFF	TRBD2	TRBV7-8	-	TRBJ2-1
TGCGCCAGCAGCTTGGCCGGCAGGGAGGATTATGGCTACACCTTC	CASSLAGREDYGYTF	-	TRBV5-1	few	TRBJ1-2
TGCGCCAGCAGCCAGCTAGACTGGGCTACGGAGACCCAGTACTTC	CASSQLDWATETQYF	-	TRBV5-1	few	TRBJ2-5
TGCGCCAGCAGCCAAGACGTGTCGTACAATGAGCAGTTCTTC	CASSQDVSYNEQFF	-	TRBV4-1	-	TRBJ2-1
TGTGCCAGCAGGGCCCTAGCGGTCAGCTCCTACGAGCAGTACTTC	CASRALAVSSYEQYF	TRBD2	TRBV27	few	TRBJ2-7
TGTGTCAGCAGCCAATTTGGTCGCCTTGGGGCTAGCGGGAGTTCCTACAATGAGCAGTTCTTC	CVSSQFGRLGASGSSYNEQFF	TRBD2	TRBV3-1	-	TRBJ2-1
TGCAGTGCTAGAGACCCGGCGGGAGCTGCGTACAATGAGCAGTTCTTC	CSARDPAGAAYNEQFF	TRBD2	TRBV20-1	-	TRBJ2-1
TGTGCCAGCAGTTTAAGACGGGAGGGCCAAAAGACCCAGTACTTC	CASSLRREGQKTQYF	TRBD2	TRBV12-3/TRBV12-4	-	TRBJ2-5
TGTGCCAGCAGTGCGCAGGGCGGATTAGTGATGAACACTGAAGCTTTCTTT	CASSAQGGLVMNTEAFF	-	TRBV6-1	few	TRBJ1-1
TGCGCCAGCAGCCAGGCGGGGACGCCTTCCTACGAGCAGTACTTC	CASSQAGTPSYEQYF	-	TRBV4-1	-	TRBJ2-7
TGCGCCAGCAGCTTAGACAGGGGTATGGGCGAGCAGTACTTC	CASSLDRGMGEQYF	TRBD1	TRBV5-1	few	TRBJ2-7
TGTGCCAGCAGCCCAGGGACATATTGGAACACTGAAGCTTTCTTT	CASSPGTYWNTEAFF	-	TRBV7-9	few	TRBJ1-1
TGTGCCAGCTGTACTAGCGGGATGGAGACCCAGTACTTC	CASCTSGMETQYF	TRBD2	TRBV12-3/TRBV12-4	-	TRBJ2-5